The clone carrying this T cell receptor beta chain was picked up many times. Researchers took RNA transcripts and amplified the TCR beta CDR3 regions from them. RT-PCR in the first round (using the HTBI primer set) targeted the TCR CDR3. TCRdb re-called the multiplex PCR reads through MiXCR, storing one row per CDR3 protein. The sample carries 500,000 to 800,000 distinct CDR3 sequences, around 15% recorded once. V lost 5 bases, J lost 2 bases, and 12 bases stayed unmatched. Germline assignment: CDR1 MNHEY and CDR2 SVGEGT. The CDR3 consists of 17 residues. The sample belongs to a study of T cells in Graves' hyperthyroidism and ophthalmopathy. Diagnoses were established using clinical symptoms, serum thyroxine and TRAb, thyroid ultrasound and orbital computed tomography.

This clonotype was obtained from a woman aged 45-65 years with Graves' ophthalmopathy. The J gene is TRBJ2-3, the V gene TRBV6-2 or TRBV6-3; TRBD1 matches 8 bases. Sequencing was carried out using blood. The CDR3 DNA reads TGTGCCAGCAGTGTCCCGGGACAGGTTCAGCACACAGATACGCAGTATTTT. This gives the protein CASSVPGQVQHTDTQYF.